This T cell receptor beta chain stems from a study of blood T cell repertoires in COVID-19. Study-wide background: The analysed material was cDNA or gDNA that came from T cells, B-cell-depleted T cells, or PBMCs.

This clone was counted only a few times. V lost 5 bases to trimming and J lost 1 base, with 12 bases between them. Per the germline V gene, CDR1 is LNHDA and CDR2 is SQIVND (reference sequence). The CDR3 totals 16 residues. In the original workflow: Estimated nucleated cell counts came from reference gene primer amplification. Only in-frame clones appear in the TCRdb table, and some are missing; sequencing was by immunoSEQ multiplex PCR. For V, J and clone size, that table is used; D and trimming come from the DNA. The data contain fewer than 150,000 clones, approximately 80% of them singletons. The TCR sequence derives from a woman at least 80 years old in a cohort sampled during active or convalescent COVID-19. The rearrangement joins TRBV19 to TRBJ1-6; D is uncertain. The sequenced material came from peripheral blood. The CDR3: CASSLGSLSYNSPLHF. The CDR3 DNA sequence: TGTGCCAGTAGTTTGGGGAGTTTATCCTATAATTCACCCCTCCACTTT. The entire variable domain, with the rest obtained from reference TRBV19 and TRBJ1-6, is as follows: DGGITQSPKYLFRKEGQNVTLSCEQNLNHDAMYWYRQDPGQGLRLIYYSQIVNDFQKGDIAEGYSVSREKKESFPLTVTSAQKNPTAFYLCASSLGSLSYNSPLHFGNGTRLTVT.